This is a list of T cell receptor beta chains from one sample in a study of control samples from healthy donors and cancer patients. Libraries were prepared by immunoSEQ multiplex PCR; TCRdb keeps only in-frame clonotypes and omits some of them. Among roughly 400,000 clones, more than 80% were seen once, and the ten largest hold approximately 6.3%. The sample comprised PBMCs. The receptors were gathered from a man aged 35 to 55 with head and neck cancer. CDR3s include the opening cysteine and the closing phenylalanine or tryptophan. D genes are given only for firm matches. A row's size may be missing; if present it is once, few, many or a size class.

D,J,size,length,V,CDR3,DNA
-,TRBJ1-5,-,15,TRBV3-1/TRBV3-2,CASSRGTENNQPQHF,TGTGCCAGCAGCCGTGGGACGGAAAACAATCAGCCCCAGCATTTT
-,TRBJ2-3,-,16,TRBV24-1,CATSDDQGGRRDTQYF,TGTGCCACCAGTGACGATCAGGGGGGGAGAAGGGATACGCAGTATTTT
TRBD1,TRBJ1-6,-,15,TRBV5-1,CASSLGRGHNSPLHF,TGCGCCAGCAGCTTGGGCAGGGGGCATAATTCACCCCTCCACTTT
TRBD1,TRBJ1-2,-,17,TRBV4-3,CASSQGSSRQGHYGYTF,TGCGCCAGCAGCCAAGGTTCTTCGAGACAGGGACACTATGGCTACACCTTC
-,TRBJ2-5,-,15,TRBV4-2,CASSQGGPVQETQYF,TGTGCCAGCAGCCAAGGGGGTCCGGTGCAAGAGACCCAGTACTTC
TRBD1,TRBJ2-4,-,13,TRBV12-5,CASGRTGSGIQYF,TGTGCTAGTGGACGGACAGGGTCGGGCATTCAGTACTTC
-,TRBJ1-6,-,13,TRBV19,CASRIGGNSPLHF,TGTGCCAGTAGGATAGGGGGAAATTCACCCCTCCACTTT
TRBD1,TRBJ2-5,once,15,TRBV6-5,CASSLYRGRLETQYF,TGTGCCAGCAGTTTATACAGGGGGCGTCTGGAGACCCAGTACTTC
-,TRBJ1-5,few,15,TRBV28,CASSPGKNSNQPQHF,TGTGCCAGCAGTCCGGGAAAAAATAGCAATCAGCCCCAGCATTTT
-,TRBJ1-2,-,14,TRBV5-1,CASSLSSENYGYTF,TGCGCCAGCAGCTTGAGTTCAGAGAACTATGGCTACACCTTC
-,TRBJ2-3,-,12,TRBV5-5,CASSSSTDTQYF,TGTGCCAGCAGCTCTAGTACAGATACGCAGTATTTT
-,TRBJ1-1,-,17,TRBV3-1/TRBV3-2,CASSQDPGGVANTEAFF,TGTGCCAGCAGCCAAGATCCCGGCGGGGTCGCAAACACTGAAGCTTTCTTT
TRBD2,TRBJ2-5,-,20,TRBV6-2/TRBV6-3,CASSYSRGPPTSGRHETQYF,TGTGCCAGCAGTTACTCGAGGGGGCCGCCGACTAGCGGGAGACATGAGACCCAGTACTTC
TRBD2,TRBJ2-7,once,16,TRBV28,CASSFLRLAGGHEQYF,TGTGCCAGCAGTTTTCTACGACTAGCGGGAGGCCACGAGCAGTACTTC
-,TRBJ2-7,few,12,TRBV6-6,CASSYYSYEQYF,TGTGCCAGCAGTTATTACTCCTACGAGCAGTACTTC
TRBD1,TRBJ1-2,-,14,TRBV5-6,CASSLGTGWRGYTF,TGTGCCAGCAGCCTAGGGACAGGCTGGCGTGGCTACACCTTC
-,TRBJ1-4,-,15,TRBV28,CASSRDPSGAEKLFF,TGTGCCAGTTCACGCGATCCATCCGGGGCGGAAAAACTGTTTTTT
-,TRBJ2-5,-,16,TRBV5-1,CASSLDGGGGQETQYF,TGCGCCAGCAGCTTGGACGGAGGAGGAGGACAAGAGACCCAGTACTTC
TRBD1,TRBJ1-6,once,16,TRBV11-3,CASSLRTGGSPGPLHF,TGTGCCAGCAGCTTAAGGACAGGGGGCTCCCCCGGACCCCTCCACTTT
TRBD1,TRBJ1-2,-,13,TRBV29-1,CSVDTGGNYGYTF,TGCAGCGTTGATACAGGGGGGAACTATGGCTACACCTTC
TRBD1,TRBJ2-3,-,16,TRBV5-1,CASSLFWDRGTDTQYF,TGCGCCAGCAGCTTGTTTTGGGACAGGGGCACAGATACGCAGTATTTT
TRBD1,TRBJ1-4,-,14,TRBV25-1,CASSDHRGNEKLFF,TGTGCCAGCAGTGATCACAGGGGAAATGAAAAACTGTTTTTT
-,TRBJ2-7,-,14,TRBV28,CASSLYGGSYEQYF,TGTGCCAGCAGCCTGTATGGGGGCTCGTACGAGCAGTACTTC
-,TRBJ2-1,-,12,TRBV6-4,CASSDFGHEQFF,TGTGCCAGCAGTGACTTCGGCCATGAGCAGTTCTTC
-,TRBJ1-1,-,12,TRBV10-3,CAISAAGTEAFF,TGTGCCATCAGTGCGGCGGGTACTGAAGCTTTCTTT
-,TRBJ1-6,-,17,TRBV4-3,CASSQDGGGSYNSPLHF,TGCGCCAGCAGCCAAGACGGGGGAGGGTCCTATAATTCACCCCTCCACTTT
TRBD1,TRBJ2-1,-,14,TRBV7-3,CASSLQGARNEQFF,TGTGCCAGCAGTCTACAGGGGGCACGAAATGAGCAGTTCTTC
TRBD1,TRBJ2-5,once,15,TRBV28,CASSLDRDRGETQYF,TGTGCCAGCAGTTTAGACCGGGACAGGGGAGAGACCCAGTACTTC
-,TRBJ2-7,-,13,TRBV6-5,CASSRRSANEQYF,TGTGCCAGCAGCAGAAGGAGCGCAAACGAGCAGTACTTC
-,TRBJ1-5,-,12,TRBV4-2,CASSQGTQPQHF,TGTGCCAGCAGCCAAGGTACCCAGCCCCAGCATTTT
TRBD1,TRBJ2-5,-,17,TRBV5-6,CASSLATGTGARETQYF,TGTGCCAGCAGCTTGGCAACCGGGACAGGGGCCCGAGAGACCCAGTACTTC
-,TRBJ1-3,-,15,TRBV11-2,CASSRSGSSGNTIYF,TGTGCCAGCAGCCGTTCAGGGAGCTCTGGAAACACCATATATTTT